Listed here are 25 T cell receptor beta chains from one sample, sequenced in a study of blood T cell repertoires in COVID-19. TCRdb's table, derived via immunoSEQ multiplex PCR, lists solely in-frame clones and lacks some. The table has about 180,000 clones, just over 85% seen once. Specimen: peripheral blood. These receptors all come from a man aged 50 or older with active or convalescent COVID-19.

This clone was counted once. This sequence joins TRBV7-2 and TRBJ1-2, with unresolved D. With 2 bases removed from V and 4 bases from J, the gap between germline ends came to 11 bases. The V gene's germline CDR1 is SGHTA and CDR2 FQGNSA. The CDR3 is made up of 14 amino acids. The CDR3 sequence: CASSLTPGSYGYTF. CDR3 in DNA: TGTGCCAGCAGCTTAACCCCCGGGAGCTATGGCTACACCTTC.

The CDR3 bases are TGTGCCAGCAGCCACACGGGACAGCTGAACACTGAAGCTTTCTTT. Protein sequence: CASSHTGQLNTEAFF. The chain uses TRBV4-2 and TRBJ1-1, with 7 bases aligning to TRBD1. This CDR3 has 15 residues. V was clipped by 3 bases and J by 0 bases; unmatched bases: 4. Per the germline V gene, CDR1 is LGHNA and CDR2 is YNFKEQ.

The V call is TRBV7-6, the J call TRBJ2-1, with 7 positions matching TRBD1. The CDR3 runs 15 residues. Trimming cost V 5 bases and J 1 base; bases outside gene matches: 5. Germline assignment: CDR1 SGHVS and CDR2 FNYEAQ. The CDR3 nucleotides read TGTGCCAGCAGCCGCGACAGGGTATCCTACAATGAGCAGTTCTTC. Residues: CASSRDRVSYNEQFF.

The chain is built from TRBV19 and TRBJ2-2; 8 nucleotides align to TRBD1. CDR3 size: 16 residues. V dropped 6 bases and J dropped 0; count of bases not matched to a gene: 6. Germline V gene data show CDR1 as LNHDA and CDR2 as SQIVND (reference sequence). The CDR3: CASSSPGGANTGELFF. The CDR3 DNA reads TGTGCCAGTAGCTCCCCAGGGGGCGCGAACACCGGGGAGCTGTTTTTT.

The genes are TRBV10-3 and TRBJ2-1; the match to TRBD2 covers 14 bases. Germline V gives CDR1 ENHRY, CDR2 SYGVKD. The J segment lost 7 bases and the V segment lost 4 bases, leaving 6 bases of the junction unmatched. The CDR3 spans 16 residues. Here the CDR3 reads CAISGRLAGGGNEQFF. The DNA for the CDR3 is TGTGCCATCAGTGGAAGACTAGCGGGAGGGGGGAATGAGCAGTTCTTC.

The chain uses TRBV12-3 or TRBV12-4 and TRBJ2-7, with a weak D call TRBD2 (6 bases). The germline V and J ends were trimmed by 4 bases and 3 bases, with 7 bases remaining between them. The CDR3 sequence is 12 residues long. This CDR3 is CASSSGDYEQYF. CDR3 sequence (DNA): TGTGCCAGCAGTTCGGGGGACTACGAGCAGTACTTC.

This chain's CDR3 is CAFLNPTRGGRNEQYF. In DNA, the CDR3 is TGTGCCTTTCTAAACCCCACGCGGGGGGGGCGGAACGAGCAGTACTTC. V and J are TRBV6-6 and TRBJ2-7; TRBD2 agrees at 9 bases. J was trimmed by 5 bases and V by 11 bases; bases with no gene match: 19. Per germline, CDR1 MNHNY and CDR2 SVGAGI (reference sequence). The CDR3 totals 16 residues.

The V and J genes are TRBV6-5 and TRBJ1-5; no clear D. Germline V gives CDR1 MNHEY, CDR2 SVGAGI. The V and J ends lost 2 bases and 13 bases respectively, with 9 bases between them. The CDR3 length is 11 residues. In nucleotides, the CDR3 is TGTGCCAGCAGTTACGAGGGAGCGCAGCATTTT. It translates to CASSYEGAQHF.

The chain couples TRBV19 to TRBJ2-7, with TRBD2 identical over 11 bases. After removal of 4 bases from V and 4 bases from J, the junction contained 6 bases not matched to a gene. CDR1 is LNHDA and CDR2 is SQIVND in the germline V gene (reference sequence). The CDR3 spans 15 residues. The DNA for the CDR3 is TGTGCCAGTAGTACCGGGACTAGCGGTTCTTACGAGCAGTACTTC. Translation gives CASSTGTSGSYEQYF.

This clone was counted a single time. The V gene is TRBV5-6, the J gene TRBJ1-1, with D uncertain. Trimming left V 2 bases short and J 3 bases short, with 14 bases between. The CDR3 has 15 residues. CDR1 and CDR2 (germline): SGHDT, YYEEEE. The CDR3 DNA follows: TGTGCCAGCAGCTTACCGGGAAGAAGTTACACTGAAGCTTTCTTT. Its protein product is CASSLPGRSYTEAFF.

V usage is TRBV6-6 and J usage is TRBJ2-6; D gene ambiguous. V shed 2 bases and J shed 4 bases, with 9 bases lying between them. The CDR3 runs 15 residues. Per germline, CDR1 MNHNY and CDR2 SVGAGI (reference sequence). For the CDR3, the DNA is TGTGCCAGCAGTTACGAGGAAGCCGGGGCCAACGTCCTGACTTTC. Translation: CASSYEEAGANVLTF.

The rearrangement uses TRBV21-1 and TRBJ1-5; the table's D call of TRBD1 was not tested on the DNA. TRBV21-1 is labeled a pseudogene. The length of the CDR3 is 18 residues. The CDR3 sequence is CASSKRSGHQYSNQPQHF. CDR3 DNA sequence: TGTGCCAGCAGCAAACGCTCGGGACACCAGTATAGCAATCAGCCCCAGCATTTT.

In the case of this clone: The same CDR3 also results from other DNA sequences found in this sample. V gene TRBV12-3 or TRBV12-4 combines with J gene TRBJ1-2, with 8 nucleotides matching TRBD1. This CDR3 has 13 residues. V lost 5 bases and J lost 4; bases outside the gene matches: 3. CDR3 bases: TGTGCCAGCAGTCTCGGGACAGGCTATGGCTACACCTTC. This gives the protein CASSLGTGYGYTF.

CDR3 in DNA: TGTGCCAGCAGCCAGACCGACAGGGGTTCTGGAAACACCATATATTTT. Translation gives CASSQTDRGSGNTIYF. The rearrangement uses TRBV4-2 and TRBJ1-3, with 8 bases identical to TRBD1. Looked up from germline, CDR1 is LGHNA and CDR2 is YNFKEQ. CDR3 length: 16 amino acids. Losses at the gene ends were 3 bases for V and 1 base for J; bases not matched to a gene: 5.

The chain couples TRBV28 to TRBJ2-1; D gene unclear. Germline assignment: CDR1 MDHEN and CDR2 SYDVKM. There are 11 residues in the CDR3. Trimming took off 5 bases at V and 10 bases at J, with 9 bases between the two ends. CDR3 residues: CASSRASEQFF. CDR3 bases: TGTGCCAGCAGTAGAGCGTCCGAGCAGTTCTTC.

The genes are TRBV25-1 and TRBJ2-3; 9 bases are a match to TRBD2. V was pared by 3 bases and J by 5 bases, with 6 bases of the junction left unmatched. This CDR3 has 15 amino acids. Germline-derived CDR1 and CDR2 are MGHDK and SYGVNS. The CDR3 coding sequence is TGTGCCAGCAGTGATGGCGGGGGGGCGGAAGATACGCAGTATTTT. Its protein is CASSDGGGAEDTQYF. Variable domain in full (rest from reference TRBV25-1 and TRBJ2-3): EADIYQTPRYLVIGTGKKITLECSQTMGHDKMYWYQQDPGMELHLIHYSYGVNSTEKGDLSSESTVSRIRTEHFPLTLESARPSHTSQYLCASSDGGGAEDTQYFGPGTRLTVL.

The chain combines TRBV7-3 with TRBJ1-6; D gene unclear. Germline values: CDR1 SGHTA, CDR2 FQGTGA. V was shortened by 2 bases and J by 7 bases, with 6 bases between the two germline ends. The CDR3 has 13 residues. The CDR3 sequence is CASSLVINSPLHF. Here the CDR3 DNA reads TGTGCCAGCAGCTTAGTTATCAATTCACCCCTCCACTTT. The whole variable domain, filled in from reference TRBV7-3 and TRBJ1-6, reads GAGVSQTPSNKVTEKGKYVELRCDPISGHTALYWYRQSLGQGPEFLIYFQGTGAADDSGLPNDRFFAVRPEGSVSTLKIQRTERGDSAVYLCASSLVINSPLHFGNGTRLTVT.

The CDR3 here is CAWSVRGNTIYF. CDR3 nucleotide sequence: TGTGCCTGGAGTGTTCGGGGAAACACCATATATTTT. The chain has TRBV30 and TRBJ1-3; D remains ambiguous. Germline V CDR1 and CDR2: GTSNPN, SVGIG (reference sequence). V was trimmed by 0 bases and J by 4 bases, leaving 4 bases between them. The CDR3 covers 12 residues.

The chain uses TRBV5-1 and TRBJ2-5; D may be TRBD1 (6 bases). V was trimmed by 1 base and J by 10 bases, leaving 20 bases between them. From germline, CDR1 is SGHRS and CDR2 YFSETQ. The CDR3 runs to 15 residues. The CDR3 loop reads CASSLLAQGGEGQYF. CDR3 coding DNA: TGCGCCAGCAGCTTGCTGGCACAGGGCGGAGAGGGCCAGTACTTC.

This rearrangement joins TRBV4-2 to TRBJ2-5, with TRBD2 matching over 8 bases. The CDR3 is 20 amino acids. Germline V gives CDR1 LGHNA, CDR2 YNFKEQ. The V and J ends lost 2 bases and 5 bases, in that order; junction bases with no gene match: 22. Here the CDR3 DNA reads TGTGCCAGCAGCCAAACGGGGGGGACCTATGGGACGGGGAGTGGGGAGACCCAGTACTTC. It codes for CASSQTGGTYGTGSGETQYF.

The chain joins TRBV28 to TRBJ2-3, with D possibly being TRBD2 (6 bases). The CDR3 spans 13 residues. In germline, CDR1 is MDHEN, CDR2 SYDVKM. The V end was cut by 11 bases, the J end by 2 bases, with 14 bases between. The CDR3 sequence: CAGSAGNTDTQYF. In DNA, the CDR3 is TGTGCCGGATCTGCGGGGAACACAGATACGCAGTATTTT. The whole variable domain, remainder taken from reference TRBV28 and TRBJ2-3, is DVKVTQSSRYLVKRTGEKVFLECVQDMDHENMFWYRQDPGLGLRLIYFSYDVKMKEKGDIPEGYSVSREKKERFSLILESASTNQTSMYLCAGSAGNTDTQYFGPGTRLTVL.

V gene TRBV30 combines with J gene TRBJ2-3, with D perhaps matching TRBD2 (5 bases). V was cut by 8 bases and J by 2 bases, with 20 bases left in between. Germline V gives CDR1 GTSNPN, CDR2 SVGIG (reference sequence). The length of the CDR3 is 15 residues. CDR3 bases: TGTGCCCTGTCAACGGGGAGCGGTCCCACAGATACGCAGTATTTT. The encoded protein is CALSTGSGPTDTQYF.

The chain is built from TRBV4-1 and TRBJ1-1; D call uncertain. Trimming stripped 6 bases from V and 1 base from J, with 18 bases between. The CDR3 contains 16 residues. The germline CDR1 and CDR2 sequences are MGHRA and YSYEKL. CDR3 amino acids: CASRDAGNRKNTEAFF. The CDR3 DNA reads TGCGCCAGCAGAGACGCCGGGAACAGAAAGAACACTGAAGCTTTCTTT.

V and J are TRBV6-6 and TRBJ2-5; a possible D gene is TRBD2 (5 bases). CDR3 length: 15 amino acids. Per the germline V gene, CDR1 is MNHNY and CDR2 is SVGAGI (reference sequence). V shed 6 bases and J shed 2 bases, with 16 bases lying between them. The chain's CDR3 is CASRDFSEQQETQYF. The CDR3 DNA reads TGTGCCAGCAGGGACTTTAGCGAACAACAAGAGACCCAGTACTTC.

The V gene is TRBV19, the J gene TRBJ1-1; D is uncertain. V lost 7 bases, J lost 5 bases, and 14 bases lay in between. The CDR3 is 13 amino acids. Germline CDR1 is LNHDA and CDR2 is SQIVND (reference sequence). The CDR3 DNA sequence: TGTGCCAGTATCACGGGAGTAGGAACTGAAGCTTTCTTT. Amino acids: CASITGVGTEAFF.